This TCR beta chain stems from a study of regulatory T cells in long-lasting Graves disease (dated by TCRdb to the early 2020s). Concerning the study at large: Persistent Graves' disease meant more than 5 years of antithyroid drug treatment with TSH receptor autoantibodies that stayed positive. This study used TCR sequencing and RNA sequencing of peripheral blood to compare persistent Graves' disease patients against newly diagnosed Graves' disease patients. The study was conducted in China and was registered as a clinical trial. A total of around 33 samples were covered by TCR sequencing, comprising some 13 persistent and around 20 newly diagnosed Graves' disease patients. Persistent Graves' disease patients in the clinical cohort had taken antithyroid drugs for about 10.3 years on average.

The time point label corresponds to: persistent/refractory GD, antithyroid drugs over 5 years with positive TRAb. RNA was extracted from PBMCs in TRIzol for both TCR sequencing and RNA sequencing. Graves' disease was diagnosed according to American Thyroid Association guidelines. The patients came from an endocrinology department in Xi'an, China. From each patient, around 9 milliliters of peripheral blood was collected into an EDTA anticoagulant tube. Ficoll Paque Plus density gradient separation was used to isolate PBMCs, and no additional T cell sorting was done. An Agilent 2100 Bioanalyzer and agarose gel were used to check RNA quality, while a NanoDrop 2000 measured RNA concentration. In its sample, this clonotype was seen a few times. Its antigen has not been determined. The input lacks base qualities; no much larger clone sits a single base away. What the authors observed across the whole study: The small sample size was acknowledged by the authors as a limitation that may reduce accuracy. Lower TCR Shannon entropy and fewer highly expanded clones were observed in persistent Graves' disease patients than in newly diagnosed patients, which suggested clonal expansion. Preferential use of TRBV28, TRBJ1-2 and TRBJ2-5 was observed in persistent disease, whereas TRBV20-1 and TRBJ2-1 were favored in newly diagnosed disease. The study examined only peripheral blood because the primary lesion, thyroid tissue, could not be accessed. Persistent patients shared more public clonotypes among themselves (more than 2,500) than newly diagnosed patients did (approximately 970). Sequencing and analysis were restricted to the TCR beta chain.

V and J are truncated by 4 bases and 7 bases respectively, leaving an intervening sequence of 16 bases. The CDR3 sequence holds 15 residues, the cysteine and phenylalanine included. The sequence is cut down to CDR3 DNA, 45 bases in frame from base 1. CDR1 is given as LNHNV and CDR2 as YYDKDF, both from the germline V gene (reference sequence). The library was prepared using multiplex PCR. The reads were generated on an Illumina HiSeq 4000. iRepertoire HTBI primers and Arm-PCR amplification of CDR3 regions were used to construct TCR beta libraries. Before sequencing, the PCR products underwent gel purification. As for the authors' bioinformatics: Gene usage analysis of CDR3 amino acid clonotypes used the roughly 62 TRBV and 11 to 15 TRBJ segments found across samples. COPE and FqMerger were used to merge filtered high-quality paired reads into contigs. BLAST was used to align contigs to the IMGT TRBV, TRBD and TRBJ reference genes, and CDR3 was defined following IMGT. Any clonotype with a frequency above 0.1% was classified as a highly expanded clone. Shannon entropy served as the measure of repertoire diversity, while the Gini coefficient captured V-J evenness. Public clonotypes were defined as clonotypes shared by more than one individual. TCRdb passed the public sequencing reads through fastp at Q25 and MiXCR, retaining productive beta sequences. Rows with one shared CDR3 protein collapse into an entry with the most common genes and DNA. TCRdb assigned the V and J calls; the authors' analysis was not used. In this sample the table shows approximately 350,000 distinct CDR3 sequences, roughly 20% of which occur a single time. Together, the top ten hold less than 30% of the sample.

The rearranged segments are TRBV15 and TRBJ2-2; the D region possibly corresponds to TRBD1 (6 bases align). This TCR was sampled from a woman aged 40-49 years with Graves disease. Donor details come from another sample of the same person, matched by shared clones. The input for sequencing was peripheral blood mononuclear cells (PBMCs), taken when the disease was refractory, from a patient treated with antithyroid drugs. The CDR3 region reads CATSTRTVMGGELFF. The DNA sequence is as follows: TGTGCCACCAGCACAAGGACAGTTATGGGCGGGGAGCTGTTTTTT.